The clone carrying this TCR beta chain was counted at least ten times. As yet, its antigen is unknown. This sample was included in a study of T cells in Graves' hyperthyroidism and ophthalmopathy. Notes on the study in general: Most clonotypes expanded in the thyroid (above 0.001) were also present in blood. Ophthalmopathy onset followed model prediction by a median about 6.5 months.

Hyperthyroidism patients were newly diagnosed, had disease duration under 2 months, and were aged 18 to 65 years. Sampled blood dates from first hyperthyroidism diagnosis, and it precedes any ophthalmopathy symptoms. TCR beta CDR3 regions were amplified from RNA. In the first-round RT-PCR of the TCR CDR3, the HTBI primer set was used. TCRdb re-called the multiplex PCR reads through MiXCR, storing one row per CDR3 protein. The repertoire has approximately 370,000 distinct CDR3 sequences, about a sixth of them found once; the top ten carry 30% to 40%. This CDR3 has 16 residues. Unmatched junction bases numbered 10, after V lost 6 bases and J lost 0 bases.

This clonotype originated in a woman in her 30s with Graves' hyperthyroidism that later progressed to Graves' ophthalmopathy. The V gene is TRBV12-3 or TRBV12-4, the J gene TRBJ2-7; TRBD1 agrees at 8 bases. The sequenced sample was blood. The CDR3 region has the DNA TGTGCCAGCAGCAACTTGACAGGGGAGCACTCCTACGAGCAGTACTTC. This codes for CASSNLTGEHSYEQYF.